Below are 23 T cell receptor beta chains sequenced from a single sample in a study of T cells expressing NK-cell markers. TCRdb reanalyzed the 5' RACE reads and collapses them to one entry per CDR3 protein, without DNA. The sample data list 350,000 to 400,000 distinct CDR3 sequences. The sequenced sample consisted of blood T cells: a sorted CD56 or NKG2C T cell subset, CD4+ or CD8+ T cells, or bulk PBMC T cells (not recorded which). These receptor sequences come from a woman in her fifties or sixties in good health.

V and J are TRBV5-1 and TRBJ2-2; TCRdb names TRBD2, which stays unverified in the absence of DNA. Germline V lookup: CDR1 SGHRS, CDR2 YFSETQ. This CDR3 region has 19 residues. This chain's CDR3 is CASSSGEGLAGSNTGELFF.

J is TRBJ2-1 and V is TRBV11-2; TCRdb returns TRBD1, unconfirmable since there is no DNA. CDR3 size: 13 residues. CDR1 is SGHAT and CDR2 is FQNNGV in the germline V gene. This CDR3 is CASSAGEAVEQFF. Supplemented by reference TRBV11-2 and TRBJ2-1, the full variable domain reads EAGVAQSPRYKIIEKRQSVAFWCNPISGHATLYWYQQILGQGPKLLIQFQNNGVVDDSQLPKDRFSAERLKGVDSTLKIQPAKLEDSAVYLCASSAGEAVEQFFGPGTRLTVL.

V is TRBV19 and J is TRBJ2-1; TCRdb indicates TRBD2, and absent DNA this call remains unverified. The CDR3 runs 17 residues. Germline V gives CDR1 LNHDA, CDR2 SQIVND (reference sequence). This CDR3 reads CASTLDPSGRGYNEQFF.

The chain has TRBV19 and TRBJ2-1; TCRdb's D call of TRBD1 is untestable without DNA. Germline assignment: CDR1 LNHDA and CDR2 SQIVND (reference sequence). The CDR3 is 13 amino acids. The CDR3 region is CAIGDRAGNEQFF.

The V and J genes are TRBV20-1 and TRBJ2-1; TCRdb reports TRBD2, a call that lacks DNA to check it against. The CDR3 is made up of 15 amino acids. CDR1 and CDR2 from the germline V gene are DFQATT and SNEGSKA (reference sequence). The CDR3 here is CSAQATSGRADEQFF.

V is TRBV24-1 and J is TRBJ2-2; the TCRdb call, TRBD1, lacks DNA for checking. CDR3 length: 13 residues. Germline-derived CDR1 and CDR2 are KGHDR and SFDVKD. The chain's CDR3 is CAIGPSNTGELFF.

The V and J genes are TRBV4-2 and TRBJ2-5; TCRdb selects TRBD1, and the lack of DNA leaves this call unchecked. Germline CDR1 LGHNA, CDR2 YNFKEQ. The CDR3 has 13 residues. This CDR3 is CASSQGRGETQYF.

The V and J genes are TRBV6-1 and TRBJ2-3; TCRdb lists TRBD1, though no DNA is available to test this call. Germline loops: CDR1 MNHNS, CDR2 SASEGT. The CDR3 has 14 residues. Here the CDR3 reads CASSEQTVTDTQYF.

V usage is TRBV12-3 or TRBV12-4 and J usage is TRBJ2-1; TCRdb's D gene call, TRBD2, goes unchecked for lack of DNA. The CDR3 contains 13 residues. The CDR3: CASSGDFDNEQFF.

V and J are TRBV5-1 and TRBJ2-1. This CDR3 comprises 16 residues. The V gene's germline CDR1 is SGHRS and CDR2 YFSETQ. The CDR3: CASSRSGGASANEQFF.

V usage is TRBV10-3 and J usage is TRBJ2-3; TCRdb returns TRBD2, unconfirmable since there is no DNA. The CDR3 loop spans 16 amino acids. CDR1 ENHRY and CDR2 SYGVKD come from the germline V gene. The CDR3 sequence: CAISNKGLAGTDTQYF.

The chain recombines TRBV29-1 with TRBJ2-1. There are 15 residues in the CDR3. Germline CDR1 and CDR2: SQVTM and ANQGSEA. This CDR3 is CSVEARRLTNNEQFF.

This chain joins TRBV6-5 and TRBJ2-2. CDR3 length: 12 residues. The V gene's germline CDR1 is MNHEY and CDR2 SVGAGI. The CDR3 here is CASSSVSGELFF.

The chain combines TRBV4-2 with TRBJ2-7; TCRdb calls TRBD1, which cannot be checked without DNA. CDR1 and CDR2 from the germline V gene are LGHNA and YNFKEQ. This CDR3 spans 15 amino acids. This CDR3 is CASSHGAGGGAEQYF.

This rearrangement joins TRBV6-4 to TRBJ1-5; TCRdb designates TRBD1, a call that cannot be tested without DNA. Per germline, CDR1 MRHNA and CDR2 SNTAGT. This CDR3 is built from 14 residues. The CDR3 sequence is CASSEVGGFQPQHF.

The genes are TRBV24-1 and TRBJ1-2. This CDR3 comprises 13 residues. Germline values: CDR1 KGHDR, CDR2 SFDVKD. The CDR3 sequence is CATSGSSSYGYTF.

CDR3 loop: CASSPLQGRVINTEAFF. The chain is built from TRBV3-1 and TRBJ1-1; lacking DNA, the TRBD1 call made by TCRdb goes unchecked. CDR1 LGHDT and CDR2 YNNKEL come from the germline V gene (reference sequence). The CDR3 loop spans 17 amino acids.

This sequence joins TRBV28 and TRBJ1-6; TCRdb returns TRBD1, unconfirmable since there is no DNA. This CDR3 is 17 amino acids long. CDR1 MDHEN and CDR2 SYDVKM come from the germline V gene. CDR3 residues: CASSLLGGRGVRSPLHF.

This sequence joins TRBV20-1 and TRBJ1-1; TCRdb returns TRBD1, unconfirmable since there is no DNA. CDR3 size: 14 residues. Per germline, CDR1 DFQATT and CDR2 SNEGSKA (reference sequence). The CDR3 is CSAREGGANTEAFF.

The CDR3 loop is CAISETGEETQYF. V is TRBV10-3 and J is TRBJ2-5. Germline V gene data show CDR1 as ENHRY and CDR2 as SYGVKD. The CDR3 consists of 13 residues.

The rearrangement uses TRBV10-2 and TRBJ1-1. The germline V gene encodes CDR1 WSHSY and CDR2 SAAADI. The CDR3 totals 16 residues. The CDR3 here is CASSDRNRLANTEAFF.

The chain couples TRBV5-1 to TRBJ2-3; TCRdb calls TRBD1, which cannot be checked without DNA. The CDR3 has 16 residues. CDR1 and CDR2 from the germline V gene are SGHRS and YFSETQ. CDR3 sequence reads: CASSLGELGQADTQYF.

The chain links TRBV29-1 to TRBJ2-1; there is no DNA to check the TCRdb D call of TRBD2. The CDR3 loop spans 14 amino acids. Germline V CDR1 and CDR2: SQVTM, ANQGSEA. The CDR3 region is CSVAAGGVPNEQFF.